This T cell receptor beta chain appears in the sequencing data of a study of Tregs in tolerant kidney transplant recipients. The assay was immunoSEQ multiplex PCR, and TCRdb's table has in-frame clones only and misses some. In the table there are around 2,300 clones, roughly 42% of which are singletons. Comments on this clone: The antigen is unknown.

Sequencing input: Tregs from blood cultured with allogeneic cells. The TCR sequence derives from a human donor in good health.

This CDR3 reads CSAEFSGLNQPQHF. CDR3 DNA sequence: TGCAGCGCCGAGTTTTCGGGGTTGAATCAGCCCCAGCATTTT. This rearrangement joins TRBV29-1 to TRBJ1-5, with D uncertain. Germline V lookup: CDR1 SQVTM, CDR2 ANQGSEA. Trimming removed 7 bases from V and 4 bases from J, with 17 bases in between. This CDR3 is built from 14 residues.